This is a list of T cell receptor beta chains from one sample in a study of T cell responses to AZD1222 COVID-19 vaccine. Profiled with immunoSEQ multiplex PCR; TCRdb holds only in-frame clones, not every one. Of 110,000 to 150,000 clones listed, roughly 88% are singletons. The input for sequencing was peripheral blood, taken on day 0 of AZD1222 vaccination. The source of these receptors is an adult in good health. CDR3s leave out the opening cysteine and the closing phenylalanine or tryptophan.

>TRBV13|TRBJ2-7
ASSSAGTLEGEQY
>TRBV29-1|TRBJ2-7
SVHGLAGFYEQY
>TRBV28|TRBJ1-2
ASTSGYGYT
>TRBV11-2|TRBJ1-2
ASSLTLGQGART
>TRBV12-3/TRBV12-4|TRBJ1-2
ASSSPAGLGYT
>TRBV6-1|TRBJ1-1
ASSEATNTEAF
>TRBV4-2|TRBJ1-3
ASSQDRGDTIY
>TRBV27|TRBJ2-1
ASSLRTGVYNEQF
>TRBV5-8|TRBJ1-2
ASSSGQGLTNYGYT
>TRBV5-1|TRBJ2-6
ASSLTEMGANVLT
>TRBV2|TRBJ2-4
ASSVQGAGPIAKNIQY
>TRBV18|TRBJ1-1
ASSPRDGAEAF
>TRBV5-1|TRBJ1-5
ASSLEGIRINQPQH
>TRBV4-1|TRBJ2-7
ASSQSGPPSEQY
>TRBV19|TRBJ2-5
ASSPGLAEQETQY
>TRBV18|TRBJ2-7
ASSPEGSEQY
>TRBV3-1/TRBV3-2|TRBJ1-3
ASSPARRNTIY
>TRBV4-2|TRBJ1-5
ASSQIKGHQPQH
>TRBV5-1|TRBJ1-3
ASTKSTGENTIY
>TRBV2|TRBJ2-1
ASSEWVGLTYNEQF
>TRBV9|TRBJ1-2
ASSLATGDYGYT
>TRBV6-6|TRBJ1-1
ASSYSGQGSTEAF
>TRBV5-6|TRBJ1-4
ASSSSRGTGEKLF
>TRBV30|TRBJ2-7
AWSVGAAYEQY
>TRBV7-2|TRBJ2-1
ASSSSALHSYNEQF
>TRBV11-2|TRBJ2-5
ASSKSVGQETQY
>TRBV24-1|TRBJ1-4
ATSDSTGSGEKLF
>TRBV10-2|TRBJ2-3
ASSPVGLETDTQY
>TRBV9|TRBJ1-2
ASSPPGNYGYT
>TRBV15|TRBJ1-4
ATESGRNEKLF
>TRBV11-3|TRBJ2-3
ASRRDSTDTQY
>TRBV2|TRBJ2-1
ASSGRGLAPGNEQF
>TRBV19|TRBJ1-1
ASSTTVNTEAF
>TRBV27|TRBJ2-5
ASSLRTAQETQY
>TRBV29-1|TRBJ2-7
SATSGLSYEQY
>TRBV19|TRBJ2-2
ASTPPGGVNTGELF
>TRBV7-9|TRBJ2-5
ASSWPAPASQETQY
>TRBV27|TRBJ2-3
ASSLQILAESTDTQY
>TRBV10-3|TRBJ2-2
AIPLPGSTGELF
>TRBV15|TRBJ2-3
ATSRVGAAGGPSYTQY
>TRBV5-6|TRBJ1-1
ASSFALNTEAF
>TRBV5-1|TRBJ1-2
ASSLAQGAYGYT
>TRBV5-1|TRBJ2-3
ASSLEEGVGDTQY
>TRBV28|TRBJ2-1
ASSFQYNEQF
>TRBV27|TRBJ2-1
ASSPHSYNEQF
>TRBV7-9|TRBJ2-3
ASSLPPSSITDTQY
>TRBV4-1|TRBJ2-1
ASSLEIVGQGGHEQF
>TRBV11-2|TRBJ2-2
ASSLRAGSTGELF
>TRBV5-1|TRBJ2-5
ASTRGVLGQETQY
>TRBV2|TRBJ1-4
ANGQGIGKLF
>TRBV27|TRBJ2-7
ASSSERRDSDYEQY
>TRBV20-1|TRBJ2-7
SVEVLLEQY
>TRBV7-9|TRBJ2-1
ASSLRLVINEQF
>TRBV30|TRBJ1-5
AWSVRLNSNQPQH
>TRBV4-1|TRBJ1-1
ASAPNTVNTEAF
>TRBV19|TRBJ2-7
ASSPSASGSYEQY
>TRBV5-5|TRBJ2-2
ASGIEFNTGELF
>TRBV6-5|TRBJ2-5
ASSLYRGYETQY
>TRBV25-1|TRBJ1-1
ASSEGTGGEQNTEAF
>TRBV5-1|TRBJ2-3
ASSPGGLTDTQY